The next 32 T cell receptor beta chains were all read from a single sample in a study of cytomegalovirus exposure and HLA in healthy donors. The PCR made use of 60 Vbeta and 13 Jbeta primers. Measured with immunoSEQ multiplex PCR; TCRdb has only the in-frame clones, and not every one. The sample shows some 130,000 clones, 70% to 85% of them seen only once. Sequenced: PBMCs. The receptor source for this set is a man in his forties in good health and CMV-seropositive.

This clone was recorded once. The chain combines TRBV6-5 with TRBJ2-5; D gene unclear. The CDR3 spans 13 residues. Germline CDR1 reads MNHEY; CDR2 reads SVGAGI. V was cut by 0 bases and J by 3 bases, with 5 bases left in between. The CDR3: CASSYSIEETQYF. The CDR3 region has the DNA TGTGCCAGCAGTTACTCTATAGAAGAGACCCAGTACTTC.

The gene calls are TRBV11-2 and TRBJ2-2, with D possibly matching TRBD2 (6 bases). CDR1 is SGHAT and CDR2 is FQNNGV in the germline V gene. Trimming pared 3 bases from V and 1 base from J, leaving 12 bases between. The CDR3 is made up of 16 amino acids. This CDR3 reads CASSFNAGRNTGELFF. The CDR3 DNA follows: TGTGCCAGCAGCTTTAACGCCGGGAGGAACACCGGGGAGCTGTTTTTT. Drawing the rest from reference TRBV11-2 and TRBJ2-2, the complete variable domain is EAGVAQSPRYKIIEKRQSVAFWCNPISGHATLYWYQQILGQGPKLLIQFQNNGVVDDSQLPKDRFSAERLKGVDSTLKIQPAKLEDSAVYLCASSFNAGRNTGELFFGEGSRLTVL.

The V and J genes are TRBV2 and TRBJ1-1, with D perhaps matching TRBD1 (5 bases). CDR3 length: 14 amino acids. The ends were cut back, 6 bases at V and 4 bases at J, with 15 bases in the middle. Germline values: CDR1 SNHLY, CDR2 FYNNEI. The CDR3 sequence: CASSFSAGSTEAFF. In DNA, the CDR3 is TGTGCCAGCAGCTTCTCAGCAGGGTCCACTGAAGCTTTCTTT.

The rearrangement links TRBV5-6 to TRBJ2-3; 9 bases match TRBD2. CDR1 and CDR2 (germline): SGHDT, YYEEEE. This CDR3 spans 15 amino acids. V dropped 3 bases and J dropped 4; count of bases not matched to a gene: 6. The CDR3 is CASSSGTSYADTQYF. DNA of the CDR3: TGTGCCAGCAGCTCCGGGACTAGCTATGCAGATACGCAGTATTTT. Filled out from reference TRBV5-6 and TRBJ2-3, the complete variable domain reads DAGVTQSPTHLIKTRGQQVTLRCSPKSGHDTVSWYQQALGQGPQFIFQYYEEEERQRGNFPDRFSGHQFPNYSSELNVNALLLGDSALYLCASSSGTSYADTQYFGPGTRLTVL.

A word on this clone: One end of the junction does not line up with germline, which may come from a read error. The chain carries TRBV7-9 and TRBJ1-1, with TRBD1 matching over 7 bases. The germline gives CDR1 SEHNR, CDR2 FQNEAQ (reference sequence). The length of the CDR3 is 16 residues. The CDR3 is CSSSVPGTALNTEAFF. The CDR3, as DNA: TGTTCCAGCAGCGTCCCCGGGACAGCCCTAAACACTGAAGCTTTCTTT.

The chain has TRBV29-1 and TRBJ2-2; 11 positions match TRBD2. CDR3 length: 14 amino acids. CDR1 SQVTM and CDR2 ANQGSEA come from the germline V gene. Unmatched junction bases numbered 2, after V lost 3 bases and J lost 5 bases. The CDR3 region is CSVDTSGSTGELFF. DNA for the CDR3: TGCAGCGTTGATACTAGCGGGAGTACCGGGGAGCTGTTTTTT.

This clone was detected only once. The chain has TRBV5-1 and TRBJ1-2; weak D call: TRBD1 (6 bases). The V gene's germline CDR1 is SGHRS and CDR2 YFSETQ. This CDR3 has 17 amino acids. Trimming took off 5 bases at V and 7 bases at J, with 27 bases between the two ends. CDR3 sequence reads: CASSLRTVYRTVGGYTF. The CDR3 DNA reads as TGCGCCAGCAGTCTAAGGACAGTCTATAGGACTGTGGGTGGCTACACCTTC.

This clone was observed once. This chain connects TRBV14 to TRBJ2-7; D unresolved. This CDR3 is 15 amino acids long. Germline lookup yields CDR1 SGHDN and CDR2 FVKESK. Trimming pared 1 base from V and 7 bases from J, leaving 17 bases between. CDR3 amino acids: CASSQVPGRSSEQYF. Written as DNA, the CDR3 is TGTGCCAGCAGCCAAGTCCCAGGCCGCTCGAGTGAGCAGTACTTC.

This chain uses TRBV5-5 with TRBJ2-5; D not resolved. This CDR3 is built from 14 residues. Germline V lookup: CDR1 SGHKS, CDR2 YYEKEE (reference sequence). Trimming removed 2 bases from V and 3 bases from J, with 11 bases in between. CDR3 sequence reads: CASSLSAEKETQYF. Written as DNA, the CDR3 is TGTGCCAGCAGCTTATCGGCGGAAAAAGAGACCCAGTACTTC.

This clone was observed a handful of times. The gene calls are TRBV27 and TRBJ2-5, with TRBD1 as a possible D gene (5 bases). The germline V and J ends were trimmed by 2 bases and 6 bases, with 16 bases remaining between them. Germline V gene lookup returns CDR1 MNHEY and CDR2 SMNVEV (reference sequence). The CDR3 extends over 15 amino acids. The chain's CDR3 is CASSLGPGKLKTQYF. The CDR3 DNA follows: TGTGCCAGCAGTTTAGGACCAGGGAAGTTAAAGACCCAGTACTTC.

This sequence joins TRBV2 and TRBJ1-1, with 7 positions matching TRBD1. The V gene's germline CDR1 is SNHLY and CDR2 FYNNEI. V was pared by 3 bases and J by 4 bases, with 14 bases of the junction left unmatched. CDR3 size: 17 residues. CDR3: CASSEGLAGGSGTEAFF. The CDR3 DNA follows: TGTGCCAGCAGTGAGGGTCTGGCAGGGGGGAGCGGCACTGAAGCTTTCTTT. Drawing the rest from reference TRBV2 and TRBJ1-1, the complete variable domain is EPEVTQTPSHQVTQMGQEVILRCVPISNHLYFYWYRQILGQKVEFLVSFYNNEISEKSEIFDDQFSVERPDGSNFTLKIRSTKLEDSAMYFCASSEGLAGGSGTEAFFGQGTRLTVV.

The rearrangement links TRBV19 to TRBJ2-7, with 10 bases identical to TRBD2. CDR1 is LNHDA and CDR2 is SQIVND in the germline V gene (reference sequence). The CDR3 consists of 13 residues. Trimming at V came to 10 bases and at J to 8 bases, leaving 11 bases not matched to a gene. In DNA, the CDR3 is TGTGCCACCCGGGGGCTAGCGGGAGAAAAGCAGTACTTC. This encodes CATRGLAGEKQYF.

This chain connects TRBV19 to TRBJ1-1; weak D call: TRBD1 (6 bases). Germline CDR1 reads LNHDA; CDR2 reads SQIVND (reference sequence). The CDR3 is 15 residues long. V lost 7 bases and J 5 bases, leaving 20 bases between the germline ends. This chain's CDR3 is CASKDRTGSGTEAFF. In DNA, the CDR3 is TGTGCCAGTAAGGACAGAACAGGCTCAGGGACTGAAGCTTTCTTT. Full variable domain (remainder filled in from reference TRBV19 and TRBJ1-1): DGGITQSPKYLFRKEGQNVTLSCEQNLNHDAMYWYRQDPGQGLRLIYYSQIVNDFQKGDIAEGYSVSREKKESFPLTVTSAQKNPTAFYLCASKDRTGSGTEAFFGQGTRLTVV.

The CDR3 is CASRSGVVYTEAFF. DNA of the CDR3: TGTGCCAGCAGGTCAGGGGTTGTGTACACTGAAGCTTTCTTT. This chain uses TRBV6-5 with TRBJ1-1, with D possibly matching TRBD1 (6 bases). Between the trimmed V and J ends, which lost 6 bases and 3 bases, there was a span of 14 bases. The CDR3 consists of 14 residues. The germline V gene encodes CDR1 MNHEY and CDR2 SVGAGI.

This clone was recorded once. The genes are TRBV28 and TRBJ2-7; 9 bases map to TRBD1. Germline V lookup: CDR1 MDHEN, CDR2 SYDVKM. V lost 11 bases and J lost 0; bases outside the gene matches: 8. This CDR3 is 14 amino acids long. CDR3 loop: CASRETGGSYEQYF. DNA of the CDR3: TGTGCCTCACGAGAGACAGGGGGCTCCTACGAGCAGTACTTC. Combining the CDR3 with reference TRBV28 and TRBJ2-7 gives the whole variable domain DVKVTQSSRYLVKRTGEKVFLECVQDMDHENMFWYRQDPGLGLRLIYFSYDVKMKEKGDIPEGYSVSREKKERFSLILESASTNQTSMYLCASRETGGSYEQYFGPGTRLTVT.

This chain links TRBV6-5 with TRBJ2-7; D might be TRBD1 (5 bases). Per germline, CDR1 MNHEY and CDR2 SVGAGI. Trimming removed 5 bases at V and 1 base at J, with 12 bases between. The CDR3 is made up of 14 amino acids. The DNA for the CDR3 is TGTGCCAGCAGTCCACGACAGCTTTCCTACGAGCAGTACTTC. It encodes CASSPRQLSYEQYF.

In DNA form, the CDR3 reads TGTGCCAGTAGTATAACCCACTTATATGGCTACACCTTC. It specifies CASSITHLYGYTF. This chain links TRBV19 with TRBJ1-2; the D is unclear. This CDR3 region has 13 residues. Trimming cost V 2 bases and J 5 bases, with 9 bases left between them. CDR1 is LNHDA and CDR2 is SQIVND in the germline V gene (reference sequence).

This chain's CDR3 is CASSTTSGSSYEQYF. In DNA form, the CDR3 reads TGTGCCAGCAGCACAACTAGCGGGAGCTCCTACGAGCAGTACTTC. The chain couples TRBV7-2 to TRBJ2-7, with 11 bases identical to TRBD2. The CDR3 spans 15 residues. The V gene's germline CDR1 is SGHTA and CDR2 FQGNSA. J was trimmed by 0 bases and V by 5 bases; bases with no gene match: 3.

The CDR3 reads CASSETRDFDTDTQYF. For the CDR3, the DNA is TGCGCCAGCAGTGAGACGAGGGACTTCGACACAGATACGCAGTATTTT. The chain employs TRBV10-2 and TRBJ2-3, with D maybe TRBD2 (6 bases). The germline V gene encodes CDR1 WSHSY and CDR2 SAAADI. Deletions cut 2 bases from V and 2 bases from J, with 14 bases between. The CDR3 length is 16 residues.

This clone has just a few counts. The chain employs TRBV19 and TRBJ1-2; possible D gene TRBD1, 5 bases. CDR3 length: 13 residues. Germline V gene data show CDR1 as LNHDA and CDR2 as SQIVND (reference sequence). V shed 10 bases and J shed 8 bases, with 20 bases lying between them. The DNA of the CDR3 is TGTGCCATTCGCCTCGACAGTTACGGGGGCTACACCTTC. Encoded protein: CAIRLDSYGGYTF.

This clone occurred a few times. The genes are TRBV30 and TRBJ2-7; D remains ambiguous. From germline, CDR1 is GTSNPN and CDR2 SVGIG (reference sequence). The ends were cut back, 2 bases at V and 2 bases at J, with 13 bases in the middle. The CDR3 length is 14 residues. CDR3 amino acids: CAWSPPNPTYEQYF. CDR3 bases: TGTGCCTGGAGTCCCCCTAATCCGACCTACGAGCAGTACTTC. The variable domain in full, with the rest retrieved from reference TRBV30 and TRBJ2-7, is SQTIHQWPATLVQPVGSPLSLECTVEGTSNPNLYWYRQAAGRGLQLLFYSVGIGQISSEVPQNLSASRPQDRQFILSSKKLLLSDSGFYLCAWSPPNPTYEQYFGPGTRLTVT.

The rearrangement links TRBV11-2 to TRBJ2-1, with 8 bases lining up with TRBD2. The germline V gene has CDR1 SGHAT and CDR2 FQNNGV. The V segment lost 4 bases and the J segment 4 bases; nucleotides outside the gene matches: 6. CDR3 size: 15 residues. CDR3 nucleotides: TGTGCCAGCAGCTCGAACCTAGCGGGTTACAATGAGCAGTTCTTC. Translating it yields CASSSNLAGYNEQFF.

The chain joins TRBV2 to TRBJ2-4; D call uncertain. Trimming took off 3 bases at V and 3 bases at J, with 9 bases between the two ends. This CDR3 region has 14 residues. From germline, CDR1 is SNHLY and CDR2 FYNNEI. The CDR3 DNA sequence: TGTGCCAGCAGTGATACCAGACTCAAAAACATTCAGTACTTC. Its translation: CASSDTRLKNIQYF.

The V and J genes are TRBV2 and TRBJ2-2, with D perhaps matching TRBD2 (6 bases). From germline, CDR1 is SNHLY and CDR2 FYNNEI. Trimming took off 8 bases at V and 1 base at J, with 17 bases between the two ends. The CDR3 is 16 residues long. CDR3 nucleotides: TGTGCCAGCCAGCCGCAAAGCGGGCGGAACACCGGGGAGCTGTTTTTT. It translates to CASQPQSGRNTGELFF.

The genes are TRBV19 and TRBJ1-2, with D possibly TRBD1 on 5 matching bases. Looked up from germline, CDR1 is LNHDA and CDR2 is SQIVND (reference sequence). The CDR3 contains 17 residues. Trimming left V 5 bases short and J 9 bases short, with 28 bases between. The CDR3 spells CASSRRQTAGPLYRYTF. The CDR3 nucleotides are TGTGCCAGTAGTCGCCGGCAAACCGCGGGACCGCTTTATCGCTACACCTTC.

The gene calls are TRBV5-1 and TRBJ2-1, with TRBD2 matching 11 bases. With V trimmed by 4 bases and J by 8 bases, 11 bases remained unmatched. The CDR3 consists of 16 residues. The germline gives CDR1 SGHRS, CDR2 YFSETQ. The CDR3 sequence: CASSQLAGGPLDEQFF. The CDR3 DNA reads as TGCGCCAGCAGCCAATTAGCGGGAGGGCCCTTAGATGAGCAGTTCTTC. The full variable domain, its missing parts supplied by reference TRBV5-1 and TRBJ2-1, is KAGVTQTPRYLIKTRGQQVTLSCSPISGHRSVSWYQQTPGQGLQFLFEYFSETQRNKGNFPGRFSGRQFSNSRSEMNVSTLELGDSALYLCASSQLAGGPLDEQFFGPGTRLTVL.

The CDR3 sequence is CASSYVRQETQYF. As DNA, the CDR3 is TGTGCCAGCAGTTACGTCAGACAAGAGACCCAGTACTTC. The chain links TRBV6-5 to TRBJ2-5; D unresolved. The V end was cut by 2 bases, the J end by 2 bases, with 6 bases between. CDR1 is MNHEY and CDR2 is SVGAGI in the germline V gene. There are 13 residues in the CDR3.

The chain couples TRBV7-6 to TRBJ2-3, with TRBD2 matching 10 bases. The CDR3 is 15 residues long. The germline CDR1 and CDR2 sequences are SGHVS and FNYEAQ. J lost 6 bases, V lost 5 bases, and 8 bases had no gene match. The CDR3, as DNA: TGTGCCAGCAGCCGTCAGCGGGAGGGTGTGGATACGCAGTATTTT. Its translation is CASSRQREGVDTQYF.

In its sample, this clone was seen a few times. V is TRBV29-1 and J is TRBJ2-2, with D possibly matching TRBD2 (6 bases). Germline CDR1 reads SQVTM; CDR2 reads ANQGSEA. The CDR3 totals 13 residues. V dropped 5 bases and J dropped 3 bases, with 10 bases sitting between them. The CDR3 loop reads CSVYGGYTGELFF. The CDR3, as DNA: TGCAGCGTTTATGGGGGGTACACCGGGGAGCTGTTTTTT.

The chain employs TRBV10-3 and TRBJ2-7, with TRBD1 matching over 8 bases. The junction had 8 bases not matched to a gene; V was cut back by 4 bases and J by 3 bases. CDR3 length: 15 amino acids. Per the germline V gene, CDR1 is ENHRY and CDR2 is SYGVKD. CDR3 in DNA: TGTGCCATCAGTGGGACAGGACAGGGAAACTACGAGCAGTACTTC. Residues: CAISGTGQGNYEQYF.

This clone was picked up one time. The chain has TRBV5-1 and TRBJ2-1; 12 positions match TRBD2. This CDR3 comprises 16 residues. Trimming took 4 bases from V and 8 from J; bases not matched to a gene: 10. CDR1 SGHRS and CDR2 YFSETQ come from the germline V gene. CDR3 sequence reads: CASSPRTSGVSDEQFF. CDR3 DNA: TGCGCCAGCAGCCCCCGGACTAGCGGGGTTTCGGATGAGCAGTTCTTC.

CDR3 loop: CASSLGLARSSPFF. The CDR3 nucleotides read TGTGCCAGCAGCTTGGGACTAGCGCGGTCAAGCCCGTTCTTC. The V call is TRBV11-2, the J call TRBJ2-1, with 10 nucleotides matching TRBD2. The CDR3 length is 14 residues. The V and J ends lost 3 bases and 15 bases, in that order; junction bases with no gene match: 11. In germline, CDR1 is SGHAT, CDR2 FQNNGV.